This T cell receptor (beta chain) was found in a study of blood T cell repertoires in COVID-19. Study overall: Sites in the United States, Italy and Spain provided acute and convalescent COVID-19 samples.

Germline V gene sequence: CDR1 MNHEY, CDR2 SVGAGI. Trimming at V came to 4 bases and at J to 8 bases, leaving 13 bases not matched to a gene. The CDR3 runs to 16 residues. In the source study's methods: Amplification from reference gene primers served as the basis for estimated nucleated cell counts. Clones were read by immunoSEQ multiplex PCR, and TCRdb kept only the in-frame ones, dropping some. V and J calls and clone size are those listed in that table; D and trimming were worked out from the DNA. Of about 200,000 clones in the sample, 65% to 90% are singletons; the top ten hold about 10%. This clone was counted a single time. Recruitment covered some 25 US areas and drew participants whose ages spanned about 18 to 89 years.

This receptor was taken from a middle-aged man who had recovered from COVID-19. Sequenced input: PBMCs or T cells enriched from blood (not recorded which). The chain combines TRBV6-5 with TRBJ1-4, with TRBD1 matching 7 bases. The CDR3 reads CASSFSRQGGREKLFF. CDR3 bases: TGTGCCAGCAGTTTCTCTAGACAGGGCGGGCGGGAAAAACTGTTTTTT.